This entry is about one T cell receptor beta chain. What it binds is unknown. These data come from a study of neoadjuvant nivolumab and ipilimumab in lung cancer. Whole-study context: The combination arm added day-1 ipilimumab 1 mg/kg to nivolumab 3 mg/kg on days 1, 15, 29.

Trimming took off 0 bases at V and 8 bases at J, with 8 bases between the two ends. The CDR3 spans 14 residues. Germline V gene lookup returns CDR1 MNHEY and CDR2 SVGAGI. TCRdb's copy holds only in-frame clones and misses some; the assay was immunoSEQ multiplex PCR. The sample contains under 35,000 clones, approximately 90% of which appear only once. Findings and caveats of the study: Blood richness before therapy tracked richness in tumors resected after neoadjuvant therapy. From pretherapy to surgery, tumor richness and clonality rose with dual therapy.

The starting material was peripheral blood, obtained after neoadjuvant nivolumab, alone or with ipilimumab, at or shortly before surgery. The origin of this receptor is an adult with non-small cell lung cancer. The chain links TRBV6-5 to TRBJ1-6; no definite D call. The CDR3 reads CASSYSNWDSPLHF. CDR3 coding DNA: TGTGCCAGCAGTTACTCGAACTGGGATTCACCCCTCCACTTT.